This TCR beta chain comes out of a study of multiple sclerosis patients with progressive multifocal leukoencephalopathy. Study-wide results and limits: Less diverse TRB repertoires were suggested in most PML patients. The findings' link to JC virus versus immunocompromise remained uncertain.

Looked up from germline, CDR1 is SGHVS and CDR2 is FQNEAQ. Trimming at V came to 5 bases and at J to 0 bases, leaving 6 bases not matched to a gene. The CDR3 contains 16 residues. Points on this clone: Its cognate antigen is unknown.

Time point here: roughly 12 months of natalizumab therapy. Every listed patient previously received interferon beta; all PML patients were women. This was a survey-level run. TCRdb's table, derived via immunoSEQ multiplex PCR, lists solely in-frame clones and lacks some. The sample has under 30,000 clones; nearly 90% are singletons. The sample here was PBMCs, taken from a patient treated with natalizumab. V and J are TRBV7-8 and TRBJ2-3; TRBD2 matches 9 bases. The source is a human donor with multiple sclerosis. The CDR3: CASSPLRGGSTDTQYF. The CDR3 DNA reads TGTGCCAGCAGCCCGTTGCGGGGGGGTAGCACAGATACGCAGTATTTT. Using reference TRBV7-8 and TRBJ2-3 for the parts outside the CDR3, the full variable domain is GAGVSQSPRYKVAKRGQDVALRCDPISGHVSLFWYQQALGQGPEFLTYFQNEAQLDKSGLPSDRFFAERPEGSVSTLKIQRTQQEDSAVYLCASSPLRGGSTDTQYFGPGTRLTVL.